The source of this TCR beta chain is a study of blood T cell repertoires in COVID-19. Study information: Samples representing acute and convalescent COVID-19 were sourced from the United States, Italy and Spain. Nucleic acid was either cDNA or gDNA, and it came from T cells, B-cell-depleted T cells, or PBMCs.

Living in 24 US areas, the participants were between roughly 18 and 90 years of age. In the original processing: Amplified reference gene primers provided the basis for estimating nucleated cell counts. Clones were sequenced by immunoSEQ multiplex PCR, and TCRdb holds only the in-frame ones, with some missing. The DNA gave D and trimming, while V, J and clone size come from that table. The data show over 350,000 clones, roughly 87% seen once. The source is a woman aged 18-29 years with acute COVID-19. The sequencing input was PBMCs or T cells enriched from blood (not recorded which).

DNA of the CDR3: TGCAGCGTTGAAGTTCGTGGTGCGGGCCCCTACGAGCAGTACTTC. Protein product: CSVEVRGAGPYEQYF. The V call is TRBV29-1, the J call TRBJ2-7, with D maybe TRBD2 (5 bases). CDR3 length: 15 residues. CDR1 and CDR2 (germline): SQVTM, ANQGSEA. The ends were cut back, 1 base at V and 2 bases at J, with 15 bases in the middle.